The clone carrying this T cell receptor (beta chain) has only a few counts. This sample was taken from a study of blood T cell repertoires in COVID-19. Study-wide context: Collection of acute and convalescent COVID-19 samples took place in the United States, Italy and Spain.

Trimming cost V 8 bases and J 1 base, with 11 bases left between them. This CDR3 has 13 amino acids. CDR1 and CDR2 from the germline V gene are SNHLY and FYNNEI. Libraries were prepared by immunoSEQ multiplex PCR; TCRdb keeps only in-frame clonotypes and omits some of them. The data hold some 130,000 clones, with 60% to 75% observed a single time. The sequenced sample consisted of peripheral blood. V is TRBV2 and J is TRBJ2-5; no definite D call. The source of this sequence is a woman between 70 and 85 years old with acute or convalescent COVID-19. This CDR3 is CASGLGSQETQYF. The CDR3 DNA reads TGTGCCAGCGGGTTGGGCAGCCAAGAGACCCAGTACTTC.